These 30 T cell receptor beta chains came from one sample sequenced in a study of blood T cells in healthy people across ages. Through a sample-barcoded 5' primer and a J-beta primer mix, a second PCR was run for roughly 6 to 11 cycles. TCRdb used MiXCR to reprocess the 5' RACE reads, holding one entry per CDR3 protein. The sample carries fewer than 1,000,000 distinct CDR3 sequences, under 55% recorded once. Source material: blood. The source is a man in his sixties in good health.

About this clonotype: The junction and the germline gene differ at one end; a read error may be behind it. The chain recombines TRBV7-2 with TRBJ2-1; 7 nucleotides line up with TRBD1. The tail of the sequence fits TRBJ2-7 better, so the J call may be wrong. Germline lookup yields CDR1 SGHTA and CDR2 FQGNSA. This CDR3 is 15 amino acids long. CDR3 nucleotide sequence: TGTGCCTGCAGCCCATCGACAGGGCTCGGCAATGAGCAGTACTTC. It yields the protein CACSPSTGLGNEQYF.

The J gene is TRBJ2-4, the V gene TRBV7-9; D call uncertain. Germline lookup yields CDR1 SEHNR and CDR2 FQNEAQ (reference sequence). V was pared by 4 bases and J by 7 bases, with 5 bases between. The CDR3 loop spans 11 amino acids. CDR3 nucleotide sequence: TGTGCCAGCAGCTACAGCAACATTCAGTACTTC. This gives the protein CASSYSNIQYF.

This chain connects TRBV5-5 to TRBJ1-2; 9 nucleotides align to TRBD1. Looked up from germline, CDR1 is SGHKS and CDR2 is YYEKEE (reference sequence). With 3 bases clipped from V and 7 bases from J, the junction kept 4 bases outside the gene matches. The CDR3 sequence is 13 residues long. CDR3 sequence reads: CASSWDRVGGYTF. The DNA for the CDR3 is TGTGCCAGCAGCTGGGACAGGGTGGGTGGCTACACCTTC.

V is TRBV2 and J is TRBJ1-4; D is possibly TRBD1 (6 bases). CDR1 and CDR2 from the germline V gene are SNHLY and FYNNEI. V was trimmed by 6 bases and J by 0 bases, leaving 17 bases between them. The CDR3 runs to 17 residues. CDR3 region: CASSPAGAPPTNEKLFF. The CDR3 DNA reads TGTGCCAGCAGCCCGGCGGGGGCGCCTCCAACTAATGAAAAACTGTTTTTT.

This clonotype appeared a few times. V and J are TRBV12-3 or TRBV12-4 and TRBJ1-6, with D possibly being TRBD1 (6 bases). The germline V and J ends were trimmed by 6 bases and 6 bases, with 12 bases remaining between them. CDR3 length: 14 residues. CDR3 residues: CASSPDSANSPLHF. The CDR3 DNA reads as TGTGCCAGCAGCCCGGACAGCGCTAATTCACCCCTCCACTTT.

V gene TRBV25-1 combines with J gene TRBJ1-2; D might be TRBD1 (6 bases). Germline V gene data show CDR1 as MGHDK and CDR2 as SYGVNS. The V end was cut by 4 bases, the J end by 1 base, with 16 bases between. The CDR3 loop spans 16 amino acids. In DNA, the CDR3 is TGTGCCAGCAGTGGCCGATACCAGGACAGTAACTATGGCTACACCTTC. The encoded protein is CASSGRYQDSNYGYTF.

This chain uses TRBV10-2 with TRBJ2-1, with D unclear. The J call may be incorrect, as the DNA end agrees better with TRBJ2-7. This CDR3 has 11 residues. Per germline, CDR1 WSHSY and CDR2 SAAADI. The CDR3 coding sequence is TGCGCCAGCAGTGAAGGCCGCGAGCAGTACTTC. Translation: CASSEGREQYF.

This clonotype came up many times. This rearrangement joins TRBV6-5 to TRBJ1-2; no firm D call. V was clipped by 2 bases and J by 4 bases, with 11 bases between them. The CDR3 has 14 amino acids. Germline V gives CDR1 MNHEY, CDR2 SVGAGI. The CDR3 DNA is TGTGCCAGCAGTTACCGGGATCGCGGCTATGGCTACACCTTC. It yields the protein CASSYRDRGYGYTF.

This clonotype came up many times. The CDR3 loop is CASSQGSYNEQFF. The CDR3 DNA reads as TGCGCCAGCAGCCAAGGTAGCTACAATGAGCAGTTCTTC. V is TRBV4-3 and J is TRBJ2-1; D gene ambiguous. CDR1 and CDR2 from the germline V gene are LGHNA and YSLEER. V dropped 1 base and J dropped 3 bases, with 4 bases sitting between them. The CDR3 sequence is 13 residues long.

The chain links TRBV20-1 to TRBJ1-2; D gene unclear. The CDR3 covers 14 residues. Trimming took off 2 bases at V and 3 bases at J, with 13 bases between the two ends. CDR1 is DFQATT, CDR2 SNEGSKA, per germline (reference sequence). CDR3 coding DNA: TGCAGTGCTAGACCTGGGAAGGGAGACTATGGCTACACCTTC. It specifies CSARPGKGDYGYTF.

The chain carries TRBV12-3 or TRBV12-4 and TRBJ2-3; 13 bases agree with TRBD2. The CDR3 has 16 residues. V lost 3 bases to trimming and J lost 4 bases; unmatched junction nucleotides: 4. The DNA for the CDR3 is TGTGCCAGCAGTTTCACTAGCGGGGGGGCATCAGATACGCAGTATTTT. Residues: CASSFTSGGASDTQYF.

The rearrangement uses TRBV5-4 and TRBJ2-5; 9 bases agree with TRBD2. Germline V gene sequence: CDR1 SGHNT, CDR2 YYREEE (reference sequence). V was pared by 4 bases and J by 2 bases, with 12 bases of the junction left unmatched. The length of the CDR3 is 17 residues. The chain's CDR3 is CASSHSGSGGPQETQYF. Written as DNA, the CDR3 is TGTGCCAGCAGCCACTCCGGGAGCGGGGGGCCACAAGAGACCCAGTACTTC.

V gene TRBV29-1 combines with J gene TRBJ2-3, with a tentative D call TRBD1 (6 bases). Germline V gene lookup returns CDR1 SQVTM and CDR2 ANQGSEA. The CDR3 runs to 15 residues. The V and J ends lost 6 bases and 3 bases respectively, with 19 bases between them. CDR3 nucleotide sequence: TGCAGCGTCACCCCCTACAGGGAGATTACAGATACGCAGTATTTT. This encodes CSVTPYREITDTQYF.

This rearrangement joins TRBV9 to TRBJ1-6, with unresolved D. The germline V gene has CDR1 SGDLS and CDR2 YYNGEE. V lost 0 bases to trimming and J lost 7 bases, with 8 bases between them. The CDR3 is 14 residues long. CDR3 residues: CASSVGTGNSPLHF. DNA for the CDR3: TGTGCCAGCAGCGTAGGTACGGGGAATTCACCCCTCCACTTT.

The genes are TRBV28 and TRBJ1-2; 8 bases align to TRBD1. Per germline, CDR1 MDHEN and CDR2 SYDVKM. V shed 5 bases and J 1 base; nucleotides not matched to a gene: 12. The length of the CDR3 is 17 residues. The CDR3 region has the DNA TGTGCCAGCAGTCTCGCTTCAGGGGGCCAAATTAACTATGGCTACACCTTC. It encodes CASSLASGGQINYGYTF.

This rearrangement joins TRBV20-1 to TRBJ2-3, with TRBD2 as a possible D gene (6 bases). The CDR3 totals 16 residues. Germline CDR1 is DFQATT and CDR2 is SNEGSKA (reference sequence). Trimming removed 3 bases from V and 1 base from J, with 17 bases in between. The CDR3 region is CSARQSLAMGTDTQYF. The CDR3 DNA follows: TGCAGTGCTAGGCAGAGTCTAGCGATGGGCACAGATACGCAGTATTTT.

The gene calls are TRBV7-9 and TRBJ1-2; D uncertain. CDR1 and CDR2 (germline): SEHNR, FQNEAQ (reference sequence). Trimming took off 5 bases at V and 9 bases at J, with 22 bases between the two ends. This CDR3 region has 15 residues. CDR3 sequence: CASSRSGGGWMSYTF. In DNA, the CDR3 is TGTGCCAGCAGCCGTTCGGGAGGCGGATGGATGAGCTACACCTTC.

This clonotype was detected only once. The chain carries TRBV20-1 and TRBJ1-2, with D unresolved. V lost 4 bases and J lost 8, with 11 bases in between. The CDR3 length is 11 residues. Looked up from germline, CDR1 is DFQATT and CDR2 is SNEGSKA (reference sequence). The CDR3 is CSAMGLRGYTF. CDR3 bases: TGCAGTGCTATGGGATTGCGAGGCTACACCTTC.

This clonotype was seen a few times. The chain uses TRBV29-1 and TRBJ2-5, with D uncertain. This CDR3 contains 14 residues. V lost 1 base to trimming and J lost 1 base, with 10 bases between them. Germline assignment: CDR1 SQVTM and CDR2 ANQGSEA. CDR3 region: CSVEASRIQETQYF. DNA for the CDR3: TGCAGCGTTGAAGCGAGTCGGATCCAAGAGACCCAGTACTTC.

This clonotype was seen a few times. The chain uses TRBV7-9 and TRBJ2-7; either TRBD1 or TRBD2 may fit D (5 bases each). V lost 3 bases, J lost 2 bases, and 11 bases lay in between. From germline, CDR1 is SEHNR and CDR2 FQNEAQ (reference sequence). This CDR3 spans 14 amino acids. The DNA for the CDR3 is TGTGCCAGCAGCTTTGGGGGACCCCCCTACGAGCAGTACTTC. Protein: CASSFGGPPYEQYF. The whole variable domain, filled in from reference TRBV7-9 and TRBJ2-7, reads DTGVSQNPRHKITKRGQNVTFRCDPISEHNRLYWYRQTLGQGPEFLTYFQNEAQLEKSRLLSDRFSAERPKGSFSTLEIQRTEQGDSAMYLCASSFGGPPYEQYFGPGTRLTVT.

This clonotype was picked up a small number of times. The chain couples TRBV6-6 to TRBJ1-2; TRBD1 aligns across 7 bases. The CDR3 consists of 14 residues. J gave up 4 bases and V 6 bases, and 8 bases lay outside the gene matches. Germline values: CDR1 MNHNY, CDR2 SVGAGI (reference sequence). This chain's CDR3 is CASRPTGYFYGYTF. In DNA, the CDR3 is TGTGCCAGCAGGCCGACAGGGTACTTCTATGGCTACACCTTC.

This clonotype was recorded a few times. V gene TRBV2 combines with J gene TRBJ2-7; D may correspond to TRBD1 or TRBD2 (5 bases each). V lost 8 bases and J 4 bases, leaving 9 bases between the germline ends. The CDR3 length is 11 residues. CDR1 is SNHLY and CDR2 is FYNNEI in the germline V gene. The DNA of the CDR3 is TGTGCCAGCGAAGGGACGTACGAGCAGTACTTC. Translated: CASEGTYEQYF.

The chain has TRBV5-1 and TRBJ2-7; D is possibly TRBD1 (6 bases). V lost 7 bases and J 0 bases, leaving 14 bases between the germline ends. Per the germline V gene, CDR1 is SGHRS and CDR2 is YFSETQ. The length of the CDR3 is 14 residues. The CDR3 here is CASGPQGGSYEQYF. The CDR3 bases are TGCGCCAGCGGACCACAGGGCGGCTCCTACGAGCAGTACTTC.

This rearrangement joins TRBV29-1 to TRBJ1-1; tentatively, D is TRBD1 (5 bases). The CDR3 covers 14 residues. Trimming removed 2 bases at V and 4 bases at J, with 14 bases between. Germline assignment: CDR1 SQVTM and CDR2 ANQGSEA. CDR3 residues: CSVELGGSITEAFF. The DNA for the CDR3 is TGCAGCGTTGAACTCGGGGGATCGATCACTGAAGCTTTCTTT.

V and J are TRBV5-1 and TRBJ1-1, with D unresolved. V gave up 0 bases and J gave up 5 bases, with 11 bases separating them. Germline V gene lookup returns CDR1 SGHRS and CDR2 YFSETQ. The CDR3 is 14 amino acids. CDR3 amino acids: CASSLAQLSTEAFF. The DNA of the CDR3 is TGCGCCAGCAGCTTGGCCCAGCTCTCGACTGAAGCTTTCTTT.

The gene calls are TRBV5-1 and TRBJ2-5; D call uncertain. The end of the DNA fits TRBJ2-7 better, so the J call may be wrong. From germline, CDR1 is SGHRS and CDR2 YFSETQ. The CDR3 runs to 12 residues. In DNA form, the CDR3 reads TGCGCCAGCGGCGGTCTGGGGTACGAGCAGTACTTC. Translation gives CASGGLGYEQYF.

The chain uses TRBV29-1 and TRBJ2-7; 12 nucleotides match TRBD1. V shed 6 bases and J 2 bases; nucleotides not matched to a gene: 14. Germline values: CDR1 SQVTM, CDR2 ANQGSEA. The CDR3 consists of 17 residues. The CDR3 sequence is CSVFGKTGQGATYEQYF. The CDR3 region has the DNA TGCAGCGTGTTCGGGAAAACGGGACAGGGGGCCACCTACGAGCAGTACTTC.

This clonotype was detected only a few times. This rearrangement joins TRBV6-6 to TRBJ1-4; D is unclear. Germline V gene sequence: CDR1 MNHNY, CDR2 SVGAGI (reference sequence). Trimming removed 5 bases from V and 1 base from J, with 8 bases in between. The CDR3 is 14 residues long. The CDR3 DNA reads as TGTGCCAGCAGTGCGGACCTAACTAATGAAAAACTGTTTTTT. This gives the protein CASSADLTNEKLFF.

This clonotype was seen only a few times. The V call is TRBV7-9, the J call TRBJ1-1; TRBD1 is a possible D gene (5 bases). V lost 3 bases to trimming and J lost 2 bases, with 10 bases between them. The germline gives CDR1 SEHNR, CDR2 FQNEAQ (reference sequence). This CDR3 is built from 14 residues. As DNA, the CDR3 is TGTGCCAGCAGCTTTAGGGGACGAAACACTGAAGCTTTCTTT. It codes for CASSFRGRNTEAFF.

This clonotype has more than one count but fewer than ten. CDR3 protein: CASSRYAYEQYF. The CDR3 DNA sequence: TGTGCCAGCAGCCGTTACGCCTACGAGCAGTACTTC. The V gene is TRBV12-3 or TRBV12-4, the J gene TRBJ2-7, with D hard to call. Trimming left V 6 bases short and J 2 bases short, with 8 bases between. This CDR3 has 12 amino acids.